This TCR beta chain was retrieved from a study of T cells after yellow fever vaccination (dated 2019 in TCRdb). For context, the study as a whole: The SMART-Seq v4 Ultra Low Input RNA kit was used to prepare libraries from fractions with low cell numbers. Two healthy male donors, one aged 18 to 30 and one aged 30 to 40 years, made up the cohort. Blood samples were taken at several timepoints before and after primary and secondary immunization, and bulk PBMC replicates and cell subsets were isolated. Bulk TCR alpha and beta repertoires were sequenced longitudinally to track T-cell clones before and after primary and booster YFV17D yellow fever vaccination. The investigation overall reported the following: After the booster, most clones that had expanded after primary vaccination were detected again (nearly 98% of CD4 and around 88% of CD8), suggesting broad maintenance of memory. Computational filtering was required because FACS-sorted repertoires could contain abundant contaminating clonotypes from the bulk population. A small fraction of clonotypes appeared in both the CD4 and CD8 compartments, likely as a result of convergent recombination. Because only a couple of donors were included in the study, the extent to which the findings can be generalized is limited. The secondary T-cell response was weaker than the primary response but faster, peaking on day 5 instead of day 15.

TCR cDNA was synthesized by 5'RACE template switching, which introduced a universal primer site and unique molecular identifiers. cDNA synthesis was primed from both the TCR alpha and TCR beta constant segments. Library amplification used two PCR steps, and the second PCR step added sample barcodes and sequencing adapters. Sequencing of libraries was performed on Illumina HiSeq 2500 (2x100 bp) or NovaSeq (2x150 bp). The paper's processing steps were these. MIGEC was used to demultiplex reads and collapse the reads into UMI consensus sequences, and MiXCR was used for V(D)J alignment. Clonotypes responding to the vaccine were identified with edgeR on replicate PBMC samples, with the criteria of FDR below 0.01 and a log2 fold change above 5 up to day 15. Each bulk clonotype was labeled CD4 or CD8 based on which sequenced repertoire, CD4 or CD8, contained the clonotype at higher abundance. Using fastp trimming at Q25 and MiXCR clonotype assembly, TCRdb reanalyzed the public sequencing data and kept in-frame beta chains. Every CDR3 protein is listed once, alongside the most common genes and DNA of its rows. These V and J calls are TCRdb output, not the study's own analysis. The sample table holds hundreds of thousands of distinct CDR3 sequences, of which over 15% were seen once. Together, the top ten hold 14% of the sample.

The intended sense of this specimen's treatment or condition label: live attenuated yellow fever vaccine strain. Two biological replicates of bulk PBMCs were collected at each blood-draw timepoint. A standard Ficoll-Paque protocol was used to isolate PBMCs from peripheral blood. RNA was extracted with TriZol from bulk PBMCs, CD4 and CD8 fractions, and dextramer-positive and dextramer-negative fractions. On this clonotype itself: There is no known antigen for this receptor. Nothing much larger sits one base from this clone, and base qualities are not available.

Sample: PBMCs, taken 15 days after the yellow fever booster vaccination. The clonotype was recovered from a man aged 30-40 years who received the YFV17D yellow fever vaccine.

The CDR3 protein is CATSPRRFLADTQYF. The sequence in DNA is TGTGCCACCAGCCCTAGACGTTTCTTGGCAGATACGCAGTATTTT. The V and J genes are TRBV15 and TRBJ2-3; no confident D gene assignment can be made. The CDR3 has 15 amino acids, counting the end cysteine and phenylalanine. Of the read, only the CDR3 DNA is kept; its 45 bases are in frame from base 1. The germline V gene (reference sequence) specifies LNHNV as CDR1 and YYDKDF as CDR2. At the junction V is shortened by 5 bases and J by 4 bases, with 16 bases in between.